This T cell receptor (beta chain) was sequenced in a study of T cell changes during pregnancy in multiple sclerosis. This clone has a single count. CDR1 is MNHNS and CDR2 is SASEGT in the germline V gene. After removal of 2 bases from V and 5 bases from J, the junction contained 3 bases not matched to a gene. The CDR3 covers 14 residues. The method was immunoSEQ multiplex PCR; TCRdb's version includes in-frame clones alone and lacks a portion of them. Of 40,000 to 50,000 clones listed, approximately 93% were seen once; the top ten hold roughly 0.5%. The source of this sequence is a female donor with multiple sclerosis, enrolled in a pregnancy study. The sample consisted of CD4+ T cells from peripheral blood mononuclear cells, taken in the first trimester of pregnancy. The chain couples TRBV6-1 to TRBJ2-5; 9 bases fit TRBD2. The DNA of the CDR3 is TGTGCCAGCAGTGAAAGCGGGGGGTGGGAGACCCAGTACTTC. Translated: CASSESGGWETQYF.